The 30 T cell receptor beta chains presented below share a single source sample, sequenced in a study of T-cell reconstitution after alpha-beta-depleted transplantation in children. Preparation of the TCRbeta library involved a method that used unique molecular identifiers. Via MiXCR, TCRdb re-called the PCR reads, giving one row per CDR3 protein. The repertoire consists of 190,000 or so distinct CDR3 sequences, with roughly 6% occurring once and the leading ten covering under 6%. The sample in question was PBMCs, obtained before TCRalphabeta/CD19-depleted stem cell transplant. Receptors originate from a girl younger than two with combined immunodeficiency, due to receive a stem cell transplant.

This clonotype was picked up many times. This chain uses TRBV18 with TRBJ1-1; D is uncertain. The CDR3 has 15 amino acids. The V end was cut by 4 bases, the J end by 0 bases, with 12 bases between. CDR1 is KGHSH, CDR2 LQKENI, per germline. The CDR3, as DNA: TGTGCCAGCTCACTTAATCGAGTGATGAACACTGAAGCTTTCTTT. Protein sequence: CASSLNRVMNTEAFF.

This clonotype came up a few times. V gene TRBV5-6 combines with J gene TRBJ2-7; D not certain. V lost 6 bases to trimming and J lost 3 bases, with 7 bases between them. CDR1 SGHDT and CDR2 YYEEEE come from the germline V gene. This CDR3 has 11 residues. The CDR3 coding sequence is TGTGCCAGCATCCTAGACTACGAGCAGTACTTC. Translated, it gives CASILDYEQYF.

This clonotype was observed many times. The V gene is TRBV27, the J gene TRBJ1-2, with D perhaps TRBD1 (6 bases). CDR3 size: 15 residues. The germline gives CDR1 MNHEY, CDR2 SMNVEV (reference sequence). V lost 0 bases, J lost 5 bases, and 13 bases lay in between. The CDR3 DNA follows: TGTGCCAGCAGTTTATCCCAGGGGCGGGTGTATGGCTACACCTTC. Amino acid sequence: CASSLSQGRVYGYTF.

This clonotype was picked up a small number of times. The J gene is TRBJ1-1, the V gene TRBV5-1; 8 nucleotides align to TRBD1. Germline loops: CDR1 SGHRS, CDR2 YFSETQ. J gave up 3 bases and V 1 base, and 5 bases lay outside the gene matches. CDR3 length: 15 amino acids. Here the CDR3 DNA reads TGCGCCAGCAGCTTGACAGGGGGAGGATACACTGAAGCTTTCTTT. This sequence encodes CASSLTGGGYTEAFF.

This clonotype was observed at least ten times. The chain joins TRBV15 to TRBJ2-5; D call uncertain. V was trimmed by 0 bases and J by 2 bases, leaving 10 bases between them. Germline assignment: CDR1 LNHNV and CDR2 YYDKDF (reference sequence). This CDR3 region has 15 residues. DNA of the CDR3: TGTGCCACCAGCAGAGATCGAGGCTCTCAAGAGACCCAGTACTTC. As protein: CATSRDRGSQETQYF.

In its sample, this clonotype was seen many times. The chain carries TRBV28 and TRBJ2-1, with 7 bases identical to TRBD2. With V trimmed by 6 bases and J by 7 bases, 6 bases remained unmatched. Germline assignment: CDR1 MDHEN and CDR2 SYDVKM. CDR3 length: 13 amino acids. This CDR3 is CASRANGRNEQFF. The CDR3 DNA reads TGTGCCAGCAGGGCCAACGGGAGGAATGAGCAGTTCTTC. The full variable domain, in which reference TRBV28 and TRBJ2-1 provide the parts outside the CDR3, is DVKVTQSSRYLVKRTGEKVFLECVQDMDHENMFWYRQDPGLGLRLIYFSYDVKMKEKGDIPEGYSVSREKKERFSLILESASTNQTSMYLCASRANGRNEQFFGPGTRLTVL.

This clonotype was counted a few times. The J gene is TRBJ2-5, the V gene TRBV7-2; weak D call: TRBD2 (6 bases). The CDR3 has 14 amino acids. The germline V gene encodes CDR1 SGHTA and CDR2 FQGNSA. Trimming left V 0 bases short and J 1 base short, with 6 bases between. The CDR3 DNA reads as TGTGCCAGCAGCTTAGCTAGCGGCCAAGAGACCCAGTACTTC. Amino acids: CASSLASGQETQYF.

The chain joins TRBV5-1 to TRBJ2-1, with D maybe TRBD2 (6 bases). This CDR3 contains 17 residues. The germline gives CDR1 SGHRS, CDR2 YFSETQ. Trimming removed 4 bases at V and 0 bases at J, with 17 bases between. CDR3 nucleotides: TGCGCCAGCAGCCCCGGGTGGGCGGGAAACTCCTACAATGAGCAGTTCTTC. Residues: CASSPGWAGNSYNEQFF.

This clonotype has a count of ten or more. The genes are TRBV2 and TRBJ2-2, with 9 bases fitting TRBD2. CDR1 and CDR2 from the germline V gene are SNHLY and FYNNEI. Losses at the gene ends were 0 bases for V and 6 bases for J; bases not matched to a gene: 5. The CDR3 length is 16 residues. The CDR3 DNA is TGTGCCAGCAGTGAAGCAGGCGGGGGGGCCGCCGGGGAGCTGTTTTTT. This encodes CASSEAGGGAAGELFF.

This clonotype was recorded many times. CDR3 in amino acids: CSVEGLPDLGQSEQYF. CDR3 nucleotide sequence: TGCAGCGTTGAAGGCCTCCCCGATCTAGGACAGAGCGAGCAGTACTTC. The V and J genes are TRBV29-1 and TRBJ2-7, with a possible D match to TRBD1 (6 bases). This CDR3 comprises 16 residues. With 1 base removed from V and 6 bases from J, the gap between germline ends came to 22 bases. CDR1 and CDR2 (germline): SQVTM, ANQGSEA.

This clonotype has ten or more counts. This chain joins TRBV19 and TRBJ2-1; 10 bases line up with TRBD2. J gave up 7 bases and V 3 bases, and 6 bases lay outside the gene matches. CDR1 is LNHDA and CDR2 is SQIVND in the germline V gene (reference sequence). The CDR3 totals 15 residues. DNA for the CDR3: TGTGCCAGTAGTATTCGGCTAGCGGGAGTGAATGAGCAGTTCTTC. Translating gives CASSIRLAGVNEQFF. Using reference TRBV19 and TRBJ2-1 for the parts outside the CDR3, the full variable domain is DGGITQSPKYLFRKEGQNVTLSCEQNLNHDAMYWYRQDPGQGLRLIYYSQIVNDFQKGDIAEGYSVSREKKESFPLTVTSAQKNPTAFYLCASSIRLAGVNEQFFGPGTRLTVL.

The sample holds many counts of this clonotype. This chain links TRBV12-3 or TRBV12-4 with TRBJ2-7; 9 nucleotides align to TRBD1. The CDR3 totals 14 residues. The junction had 3 bases not matched to a gene; V was cut back by 5 bases and J by 1 base. The CDR3 DNA sequence: TGTGCCAGCAGTCTACAGGGGGCATCCTACGAGCAGTACTTC. It yields the protein CASSLQGASYEQYF.

This clonotype was found many times. The J gene is TRBJ2-7, the V gene TRBV28; D gene uncertain. Germline V lookup: CDR1 MDHEN, CDR2 SYDVKM. CDR3 length equals 16 residues. Between the trimmed V and J ends, which lost 7 bases and 3 bases, there was a span of 22 bases. CDR3 DNA: TGTGCCAGCAAACCTTCCGAAACAGTGGTTATCTACGAGCAGTACTTC. Translating it yields CASKPSETVVIYEQYF.

V is TRBV7-9 and J is TRBJ2-5; D remains unclear. This CDR3 comprises 16 residues. Germline values: CDR1 SEHNR, CDR2 FQNEAQ (reference sequence). V dropped 4 bases and J dropped 1 base, with 16 bases sitting between them. The CDR3 sequence: CASSSFPLGPQETQYF. The CDR3 DNA sequence: TGTGCCAGCAGCTCCTTTCCCCTTGGCCCCCAAGAGACCCAGTACTTC. Variable domain in full (rest from reference TRBV7-9 and TRBJ2-5): DTGVSQNPRHKITKRGQNVTFRCDPISEHNRLYWYRQTLGQGPEFLTYFQNEAQLEKSRLLSDRFSAERPKGSFSTLEIQRTEQGDSAMYLCASSSFPLGPQETQYFGPGTRLLVL.

The sample holds many counts of this clonotype. V usage is TRBV7-9 and J usage is TRBJ2-7; 7 bases are a match to TRBD1. This CDR3 region has 12 residues. CDR1 is SEHNR, CDR2 FQNEAQ, per germline (reference sequence). The junction had 5 bases not matched to a gene; V was cut back by 9 bases and J by 3 bases. CDR3 coding DNA: TGTGCCAGTGGGGGACAGATCTACGAGCAGTACTTC. This gives the protein CASGGQIYEQYF.

There are many counts of this clonotype. The rearrangement joins TRBV27 to TRBJ2-3; the D gene is possibly TRBD2 (6 bases). Germline lookup yields CDR1 MNHEY and CDR2 SMNVEV (reference sequence). The germline V and J ends were trimmed by 1 base and 3 bases, with 11 bases remaining between them. CDR3 size: 15 residues. The CDR3 sequence is CASSLLSGVTDTQYF. CDR3 in DNA: TGTGCCAGCAGTTTATTATCGGGGGTTACAGATACGCAGTATTTT.

This clonotype came up many times. J is TRBJ2-2 and V is TRBV5-5; 14 nucleotides agree with TRBD2. The CDR3 consists of 17 residues. The trim removed 4 bases at V and 5 bases at J, leaving 7 bases unmatched. The germline V gene has CDR1 SGHKS and CDR2 YYEKEE (reference sequence). For the CDR3, the DNA is TGTGCCAGCAGCACGACTAGCGGGGGGGTATGGACCGGGGAGCTGTTTTTT. It specifies CASSTTSGGVWTGELFF.

This clonotype came up many times. This chain links TRBV7-3 with TRBJ2-1, with D perhaps TRBD1 (7 bases). The ends were cut back, 2 bases at V and 0 bases at J, with 20 bases in the middle. Germline assignment: CDR1 SGHTA and CDR2 FQGTGA. The CDR3 runs to 19 residues. The CDR3 nucleotides read TGTGCCAGCAGCTTATTCGCAGCAGGGGGGCCTTACTCCTACAATGAGCAGTTCTTC. It yields the protein CASSLFAAGGPYSYNEQFF.

This clonotype was counted ten times or more. The chain combines TRBV5-5 with TRBJ1-2, with D maybe TRBD1 (6 bases). The CDR3 totals 14 residues. Deletions cut 0 bases from V and 6 bases from J, with 12 bases between. Germline V lookup: CDR1 SGHKS, CDR2 YYEKEE (reference sequence). The CDR3 sequence is CASSLAPGEHGYTF. CDR3 sequence (DNA): TGTGCCAGCAGCTTGGCCCCAGGGGAACATGGCTACACCTTC.

This clonotype was seen once. The V and J genes are TRBV28 and TRBJ2-5, with no clear D. CDR3 size: 14 residues. V was pared by 1 base and J by 5 bases, with 11 bases between. Germline V lookup: CDR1 MDHEN, CDR2 SYDVKM. CDR3 coding DNA: TGTGCCAGCAGTTTATTAGTCCAAGCGGAGACCCAGTACTTC. This gives the protein CASSLLVQAETQYF.

This clonotype was seen many times. This rearrangement joins TRBV5-1 to TRBJ2-5; unclear D gene. Deletions cut 4 bases from V and 4 bases from J, with 8 bases between. The CDR3 runs to 12 residues. The germline gives CDR1 SGHRS, CDR2 YFSETQ. CDR3 protein: CASSGQLETQYF. The CDR3, as DNA: TGCGCCAGCAGCGGCCAGTTAGAGACCCAGTACTTC.

This clonotype was found many times. CDR3 DNA: TGTGCCAGCAGCTTCTATTCTCTAGAGACCCAGTACTTC. Translated: CASSFYSLETQYF. This rearrangement joins TRBV7-8 to TRBJ2-5; D ambiguous. The germline V and J ends were trimmed by 3 bases and 4 bases, with 9 bases remaining between them. This CDR3 spans 13 amino acids. The germline gives CDR1 SGHVS, CDR2 FQNEAQ.

This clonotype was observed at least ten times. V and J are TRBV4-3 and TRBJ2-2, with D unclear. CDR1 and CDR2 (germline): LGHNA, YSLEER. With 3 bases removed from V and 7 bases from J, the gap between germline ends came to 12 bases. The CDR3 runs to 14 residues. The CDR3 loop is CASSQVPADGELFF. In DNA, the CDR3 is TGCGCCAGCAGCCAGGTCCCGGCTGACGGGGAGCTGTTTTTT.

With respect to this clonotype: Given a much more abundant clone one base away, this may be a read error. Lacking the conserved final phenylalanine or tryptophan, this CDR3 likely reflects a read error. This chain connects TRBV29-1 to TRBJ1-2, with D uncertain. The CDR3 sequence is 12 residues long. Germline V gives CDR1 SQVTM, CDR2 ANQGSEA. V was clipped by 3 bases and J by 3 bases, with 8 bases between them. This CDR3 reads CSVDQGYYGYTS. The CDR3 coding sequence is TGCAGCGTTGATCAAGGGTACTATGGCTACACCTCC.

This clonotype has at least ten counts. The CDR3 bases are TGCGCCAGCAGCCAGTGGCAGTTCAATGAAAAACTGTTTTTT. This sequence encodes CASSQWQFNEKLFF. The V gene is TRBV4-1, the J gene TRBJ1-4; D gene ambiguous. Germline V CDR1 and CDR2: MGHRA, YSYEKL. There are 14 residues in the CDR3. V was shortened by 3 bases and J by 5 bases, with 10 bases between the two germline ends.

This clonotype was observed at least ten times. The chain recombines TRBV6-1 with TRBJ1-3, with a tentative D call TRBD1 (6 bases). V lost 7 bases, J lost 2 bases, and 9 bases lay in between. CDR3 length: 13 amino acids. Germline CDR1 MNHNS, CDR2 SASEGT. This CDR3 is CASIRTAGNTIYF. CDR3 nucleotides: TGTGCCAGCATCAGGACAGCTGGAAACACCATATATTTT.

Only a few counts were recorded for this clonotype. This sequence joins TRBV4-1 and TRBJ1-2, with D possibly matching TRBD1 (6 bases). Germline CDR1 and CDR2: MGHRA and YSYEKL. The CDR3 is 15 amino acids. Trimming removed 4 bases from V and 3 bases from J, with 15 bases in between. The CDR3 reads CASSRTGWGYYGYTF. CDR3 DNA: TGCGCCAGCAGCCGCACAGGGTGGGGGTACTATGGCTACACCTTC.

This clonotype was counted only a few times. The chain uses TRBV5-1 and TRBJ2-7; 15 bases are shared with TRBD2. Trimming removed 4 bases from V and 4 bases from J; junction bases left unmatched: 9. Germline lookup yields CDR1 SGHRS and CDR2 YFSETQ. The CDR3 is 17 residues long. The CDR3 reads CASSTGLAGGAQYEQYF. The CDR3 region has the DNA TGCGCCAGCAGCACCGGACTAGCGGGGGGGGCGCAGTACGAGCAGTACTTC.

This clonotype has more than one count but fewer than ten. The rearrangement uses TRBV7-8 and TRBJ1-5, with 7 bases matching TRBD1. CDR3 length: 14 residues. With 5 bases clipped from V and 5 bases from J, the junction kept 6 bases outside the gene matches. CDR1 is SGHVS, CDR2 FQNEAQ, per germline. The CDR3 loop reads CASSRDRAYQPQHF. In DNA form, the CDR3 reads TGTGCCAGCAGCCGCGACAGGGCCTATCAGCCCCAGCATTTT.

This clonotype came up many times. The gene calls are TRBV12-5 and TRBJ2-7; TRBD2 matches at 13 bases. Trimming took 3 bases from V and 2 from J; bases not matched to a gene: 1. CDR1 LGHNT and CDR2 FRNRAP come from the germline V gene. This CDR3 is built from 15 residues. CDR3 nucleotide sequence: TGTGCTAGTGGTTTCGGACTAGCGGGAGCCTACGAGCAGTACTTC. Translation gives CASGFGLAGAYEQYF.